The following is a TCR beta chain sequence with its context. This record comes from a study of control samples from healthy donors and cancer patients. V lost 0 bases, J lost 7 bases, and 12 bases lay in between. Germline V gives CDR1 MNHEY, CDR2 SVGAGI. CDR3 length: 14 amino acids. Sequenced by immunoSEQ multiplex PCR; TCRdb stores in-frame clones only, minus some. The repertoire consists of approximately 98,000 clones, with around four fifths occurring once and the leading ten covering approximately 7%. The sequencing sample was made of blood. This receptor was identified in a man aged 18 to 29 in good health. The chain employs TRBV6-5 and TRBJ1-2; perhaps TRBD1 as D (6 bases). CDR3 protein: CASSYSTGYTGYTF. The DNA of the CDR3 is TGTGCCAGCAGTTACTCCACAGGGTATACTGGCTACACCTTC.